The following is a T cell receptor (beta chain) sequence with its context. One base away lies a much larger clone, so this may be a sequencing read error. This CDR3 is built from 15 residues. Germline-derived CDR1 and CDR2 are SGHTA and FQGNSA. V gave up 5 bases and J gave up 1 base, with 14 bases separating them. This sample stems from a study of spatial heterogeneity in lung cancer. The time point was: sample taken at primary tumor resection. Unsorted whole RNA samples from tumor, nontumor lung or frozen PBMC were sequenced. TCRdb passed the 5' RACE reads through MiXCR, listing each CDR3 protein once. This table has roughly 10,000 distinct CDR3 sequences, roughly a quarter appearing once.

The gene calls are TRBV7-2 and TRBJ1-1, with D possibly matching TRBD1 (6 bases). The sequence was obtained from a female donor with early-stage non-small cell lung cancer. The sample here was PBMCs, taken at surgery. CDR3 residues: CTSSPQGFENTEAFF. The DNA for the CDR3 is TGTACCAGCAGCCCACAGGGTTTTGAGAACACTGAAGCTTTCTTT.